The entry below describes one T cell receptor beta chain. This specimen belongs to a study of blood T cell repertoires in COVID-19. Across the study: The samples span acute and convalescent COVID-19 from the United States, Italy and Spain. PBMCs, B-cell-depleted T cells, or T cells provided the cDNA or gDNA that made up the material.

Study processing details: By means of reference gene primer amplification, nucleated cell counts were estimated. Profiling relied on immunoSEQ multiplex PCR, and the TCRdb table lists in-frame clones only, not all of them. Clonal size and the V and J genes are those of that table, whereas D and trimming came from the DNA. The sample includes some 240,000 clones, approximately 80% of them seen just once. The V and J ends lost 4 bases and 1 base respectively, with 10 bases between them. The germline V gene encodes CDR1 SGHRS and CDR2 YFSETQ. The CDR3 spans 14 residues. The sequencing input was peripheral blood. The TCR originated in a woman aged 40 to 50 who had recovered from COVID-19. V and J are TRBV5-1 and TRBJ2-3; possible D gene TRBD2, 5 bases. The CDR3 protein is CASSPTEGTDTQYF. CDR3 DNA sequence: TGCGCCAGCAGCCCAACGGAGGGCACAGATACGCAGTATTTT.